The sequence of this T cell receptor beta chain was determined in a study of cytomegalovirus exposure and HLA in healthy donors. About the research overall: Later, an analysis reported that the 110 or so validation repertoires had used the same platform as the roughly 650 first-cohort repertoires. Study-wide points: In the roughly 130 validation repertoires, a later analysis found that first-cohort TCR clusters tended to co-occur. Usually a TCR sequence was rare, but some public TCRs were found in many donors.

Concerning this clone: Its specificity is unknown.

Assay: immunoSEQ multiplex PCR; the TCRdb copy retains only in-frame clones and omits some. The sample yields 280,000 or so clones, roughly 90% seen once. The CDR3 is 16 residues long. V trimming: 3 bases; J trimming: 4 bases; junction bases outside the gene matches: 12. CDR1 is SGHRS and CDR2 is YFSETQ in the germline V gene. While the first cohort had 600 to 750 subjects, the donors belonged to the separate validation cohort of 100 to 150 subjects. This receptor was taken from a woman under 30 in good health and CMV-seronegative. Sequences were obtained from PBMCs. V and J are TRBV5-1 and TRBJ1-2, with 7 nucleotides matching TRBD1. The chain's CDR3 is CASSSFLQGISYGYTF. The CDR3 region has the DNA TGCGCCAGCAGCTCCTTCTTACAGGGGATATCCTATGGCTACACCTTC.